The rows below give T cell receptor beta chains drawn from one sample of a study of blood T cell repertoires in COVID-19. Using immunoSEQ multiplex PCR, the repertoire was profiled, and TCRdb retains in-frame clones only, with some absent. The sample has some 370,000 clones; around 89% are singletons. Input material: peripheral blood. These receptors all come from a man aged 40-50 years with acute or convalescent COVID-19. CDR3s include the opening cysteine and the closing phenylalanine or tryptophan. D genes are given only for firm matches. A clone size is listed for some rows: how often the clone was seen (once, few, many), or a class if it is expanded.

TRBV3-1/TRBV3-2	.	.	TRBJ2-7	TGTGCCAGCAGCCGTTTAAGCGGTAAGGACGAGCAGTACTTC	CASSRLSGKDEQYF
TRBV7-2	.	.	TRBJ1-6	TGTGCCAGCAGCGCCGGGGGGGGGACAAGGGACTCACCCCTCCACTTT	CASSAGGGTRDSPLHF
TRBV6-6	TRBD1	.	TRBJ1-2	TGTGCCAGCAGTGCGCTCGGGACAGGATCCTATGGCTACACCTTC	CASSALGTGSYGYTF
TRBV4-1	TRBD2	few	TRBJ2-5	TGCGCCAGCAGCCATCCCGGACTAGCGAAAAAGAACGAGGAGACCCAGTACTTC	CASSHPGLAKKNEETQYF
TRBV11-2	TRBD1	.	TRBJ1-1	TGTGCCAGCAGCTTTACAGGGGCCGGGGAGTACACTGAAGCTTTCTTT	CASSFTGAGEYTEAFF
TRBV19	TRBD1	.	TRBJ1-4	TGTGCCAGTAGTAGACAGGGGATGGTTGAAAAACTGTTTTTT	CASSRQGMVEKLFF
TRBV7-2	.	few	TRBJ1-2	TGTGCCAGCAGCTTAGCGGGGGGAGCCTATGGCTACACCTTC	CASSLAGGAYGYTF
TRBV11-2	.	.	TRBJ1-1	TGTGCCAGCAGCTCTATAACGGGGACTGAAGCTTTCTTT	CASSSITGTEAFF
TRBV7-9	TRBD2	.	TRBJ2-7	TGTGCCAGCAGCTTAGACAAGACTAGCGGGAGACCCTACGAGCAGTACTTC	CASSLDKTSGRPYEQYF
TRBV4-2	TRBD2	few	TRBJ2-7	TGTGCCAGCAGCGAAGCTGGAACAAGCGGGGCCGACGAGCAGTACTTC	CASSEAGTSGADEQYF
TRBV7-3	TRBD2	few	TRBJ2-3	TGTGCCAGCAGCAGACCGGGACTAGGAGATACGCAGTATTTT	CASSRPGLGDTQYF
TRBV5-5	.	few	TRBJ1-4	TGTGCCAGCAGCTACGGACTTAATGAAAAACTGTTTTTT	CASSYGLNEKLFF
TRBV27	TRBD2	.	TRBJ2-5	TGTGCCAGCAAGAGGACTAGCGGGAGAGAGGAGACCCAGTACTTC	CASKRTSGREETQYF
TRBV2	.	.	TRBJ1-4	TGTGCCAGCCAGGCCCTCAGGGATGAAAAACTGTTTTTT	CASQALRDEKLFF
TRBV7-8	TRBD1	few	TRBJ1-2	TGTGCCAGCAGCTTAAGGGGGCCTTACCAGGGGGGTAACTATGGCTACACCTTC	CASSLRGPYQGGNYGYTF
TRBV19	TRBD1	.	TRBJ1-1	TGTGCCAGTACCGGGACAGCGCCCGAAGCTTTCTTT	CASTGTAPEAFF
TRBV6-5	.	.	TRBJ2-1	TGTGCCAGCAGGGGGGGGCTAGCACCGGTGGAGTTCTTC	CASRGGLAPVEFF
TRBV5-1	TRBD1	once	TRBJ1-5	TGCGCCAGCAGCGAACAGGGGAATCAGCCCCAGCATTTT	CASSEQGNQPQHF
TRBV28	TRBD1	.	TRBJ1-1	TGTGCCAGCAGTTTAATCAGGGGGCGCTCTATGGACACTGAAGCTTTCTTT	CASSLIRGRSMDTEAFF
TRBV10-3	TRBD2	.	TRBJ2-7	TGTGCCATCAGTAGACTAGCGGGATATGACGAGCAGTACTTC	CAISRLAGYDEQYF
TRBV3-1/TRBV3-2	.	.	TRBJ1-5	TGTGCCAGCAGCCAAGGGACGGGGGGAAGGCCCCAGCATTTT	CASSQGTGGRPQHF
TRBV28	TRBD1	few	TRBJ1-2	TGTGCCAGCAGCCCAGGGGGACAGATCTATGGCTACACCTTC	CASSPGGQIYGYTF
TRBV2	.	.	TRBJ1-4	TGTGCCGGGCGGACAGACCTTAATGAAAAACTGTTTTTT	CAGRTDLNEKLFF
TRBV5-6	TRBD2	.	TRBJ2-2	TGTGCCAGCAGTTCCTTTCGGCTAGCGGGGGTCACCGGGGAGCTGTTTTTT	CASSSFRLAGVTGELFF
TRBV19	TRBD1	.	TRBJ1-5	TGTGCCAGTAGTACCCCAGGGGGCCTTAGCAATCAGCCCCAGCATTTT	CASSTPGGLSNQPQHF
TRBV19	TRBD1	.	TRBJ2-7	TGTGCCAGTAGTACGGTACAGGGGGTGTCCTACGAGCAGTACTTC	CASSTVQGVSYEQYF
TRBV7-2	TRBD2	.	TRBJ2-7	TGTGCCAGCAGCCCGACTAGCGGAGCCTCCTACGAGCAGTACTTC	CASSPTSGASYEQYF
TRBV7-2	TRBD1	.	TRBJ1-3	TGTGCCAGCAGCCCCGCACAGGGGGCGCTGGCAGGAAACACCATATATTTT	CASSPAQGALAGNTIYF
TRBV30	TRBD1	.	TRBJ1-2	TGTGCCTGGATGGGACAGGATTACTATGGCTACACCTTC	CAWMGQDYYGYTF
TRBV13	TRBD2	.	TRBJ2-7	TGTGCCAGCAGCCCTAGCAGCGGGAGTCTCGACGAGCAGTACTTC	CASSPSSGSLDEQYF
TRBV3-1/TRBV3-2	TRBD2	.	TRBJ2-1	TGTGCCAGCAGACAAGGGACTAGCGACTTCGATGAGCAGTTCTTC	CASRQGTSDFDEQFF
TRBV11-1	.	.	TRBJ2-4	TGTGCCAGCAGCTTAAGCGAGACCAAAAACATTCAGTACTTC	CASSLSETKNIQYF
TRBV6-2/TRBV6-3	.	many	TRBJ2-7	TGTGCCAGCAGTTACCCTAGAGGAACCGAGCAGTACTTC	CASSYPRGTEQYF
TRBV6-6	.	.	TRBJ1-5	TGTGCCAGCAGTTACATCGCGGGAGGCAATCAGCCCCAGCATTTT	CASSYIAGGNQPQHF
TRBV7-8	.	.	TRBJ1-1	TGTGCCAGCAGCTTACTCTCCGGGGATGTGGACACTGAAGCTTTCTTT	CASSLLSGDVDTEAFF
TRBV7-9	.	once	TRBJ1-1	TGTGCCAGCAGCCCGCGGGGCGTGGCTGAAGCTTTCTTT	CASSPRGVAEAFF
TRBV19	TRBD2	.	TRBJ2-3	TGTGCCAGCAGAACGGGGGGTACGCAGTATTTT	CASRTGGTQYF
TRBV7-9	TRBD2	.	TRBJ2-5	TGTGCCAGCAGCTTTTCGGGACTAGCGGGGCAAGAGACCCAGTACTTC	CASSFSGLAGQETQYF
TRBV27	.	.	TRBJ2-1	TGTGCCAGCAGTTTTGGCGACCCCCGAGGCGGAGCTGAGCAGTTCTTC	CASSFGDPRGGAEQFF
TRBV7-6	TRBD1	.	TRBJ1-4	TGTGCCAGCAGCTTAGCTCCCCCGACAGGGGGAACTAATGAAAAACTGTTTTTT	CASSLAPPTGGTNEKLFF
TRBV7-3	TRBD1	.	TRBJ2-7	TGTGCCAGCAGCCCCTCATGGGACAGGGACCCCTACGAGCAGTACTTC	CASSPSWDRDPYEQYF
TRBV28	.	.	TRBJ1-1	TGTGCCAGCAGTGAGACCAGGGTCACCACTGAAGCTTTCTTT	CASSETRVTTEAFF
TRBV6-2/TRBV6-3	.	few	TRBJ2-5	TGTGCCAGCAGTTTTAATCCGGGGGAGACCCAGTACTTC	CASSFNPGETQYF
TRBV3-1/TRBV3-2	.	.	TRBJ1-2	TGTGCCAGCAGCCAATCCGGCCAGGGGAATGGCTACACCTTC	CASSQSGQGNGYTF
TRBV4-3	.	.	TRBJ2-7	TGCGCCAGCAGCCAAGAGGACAACATCTCCTACGAGCAGTACTTC	CASSQEDNISYEQYF
TRBV4-1	.	once	TRBJ2-2	TGCGCCAGCAGCCAAGCGAGGGAGTTCGGGGAGCTGTTTTTT	CASSQAREFGELFF
TRBV9	.	.	TRBJ1-4	TGTGCCAGCAGCGTGGATGGACAGAGAAATGAAAAACTGTTTTTT	CASSVDGQRNEKLFF
TRBV5-4	TRBD1	.	TRBJ2-3	TGTGCCAGCAGCTTGCCGGGACAGGGGACAGATACGCAGTATTTT	CASSLPGQGTDTQYF
TRBV10-3	TRBD1	.	TRBJ1-1	TGTGCCATCAGTGTGGGACAGGGGAACACTGAAGCTTTCTTT	CAISVGQGNTEAFF
TRBV9	.	.	TRBJ2-2	TGTGCCAGCAAAAGGCAGCTAGACACCGGGGAGCTGTTTTTT	CASKRQLDTGELFF
TRBV25-1	.	.	TRBJ1-3	TGTGCCAGCAGGCCCCCGGGTGGAAACACCATATATTTT	CASRPPGGNTIYF
TRBV29-1	.	.	TRBJ2-4	TGCAGCGTTGGCGGACCGGGACAAGAACAAAACATTCAGTACTTC	CSVGGPGQEQNIQYF
TRBV3-1/TRBV3-2	TRBD2	.	TRBJ2-7	TGTGCCAGCAGCGACGGACTAGACGAGCAGTACTTC	CASSDGLDEQYF